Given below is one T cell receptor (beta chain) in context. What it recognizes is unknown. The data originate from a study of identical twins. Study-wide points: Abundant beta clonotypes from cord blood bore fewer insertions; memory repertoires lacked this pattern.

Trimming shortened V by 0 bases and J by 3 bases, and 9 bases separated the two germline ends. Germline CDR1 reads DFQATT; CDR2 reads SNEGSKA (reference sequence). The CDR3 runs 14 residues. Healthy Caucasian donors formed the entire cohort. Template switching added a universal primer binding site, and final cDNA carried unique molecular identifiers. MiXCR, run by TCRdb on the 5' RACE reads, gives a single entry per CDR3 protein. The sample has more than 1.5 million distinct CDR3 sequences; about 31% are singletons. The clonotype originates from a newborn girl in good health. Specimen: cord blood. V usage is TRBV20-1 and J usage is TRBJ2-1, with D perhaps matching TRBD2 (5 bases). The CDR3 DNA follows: TGCAGTGCTAGAGAGGACGGGGTCTACAATGAGCAGTTCTTC. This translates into CSAREDGVYNEQFF.